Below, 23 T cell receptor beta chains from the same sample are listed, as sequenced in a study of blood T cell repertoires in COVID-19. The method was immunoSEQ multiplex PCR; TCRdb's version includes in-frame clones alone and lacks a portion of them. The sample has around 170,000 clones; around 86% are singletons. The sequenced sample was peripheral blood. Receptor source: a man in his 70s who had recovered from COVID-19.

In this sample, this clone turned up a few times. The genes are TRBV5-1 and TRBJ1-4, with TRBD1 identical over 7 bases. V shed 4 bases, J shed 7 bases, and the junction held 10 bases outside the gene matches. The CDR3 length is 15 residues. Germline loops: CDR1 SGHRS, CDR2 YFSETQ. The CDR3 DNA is TGCGCCAGCAGCCAGGGGGACCCCGGAACTGAAAAACTGTTTTTT. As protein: CASSQGDPGTEKLFF.

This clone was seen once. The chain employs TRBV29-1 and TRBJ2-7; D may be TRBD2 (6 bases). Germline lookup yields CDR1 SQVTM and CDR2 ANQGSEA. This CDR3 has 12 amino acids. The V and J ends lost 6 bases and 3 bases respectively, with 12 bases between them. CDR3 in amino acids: CSVRDWSYEQYF. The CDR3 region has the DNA TGCAGCGTACGGGACTGGAGCTACGAGCAGTACTTC.

CDR3 region: CASSGGQGPYEQYF. CDR3 DNA sequence: TGTGCCAGCAGTGGGGGACAGGGCCCCTACGAGCAGTACTTC. V and J are TRBV28 and TRBJ2-7, with 9 bases fitting TRBD1. Germline V gives CDR1 MDHEN, CDR2 SYDVKM. Trimming cost V 5 bases and J 2 bases; bases outside gene matches: 4. CDR3 length equals 14 residues.

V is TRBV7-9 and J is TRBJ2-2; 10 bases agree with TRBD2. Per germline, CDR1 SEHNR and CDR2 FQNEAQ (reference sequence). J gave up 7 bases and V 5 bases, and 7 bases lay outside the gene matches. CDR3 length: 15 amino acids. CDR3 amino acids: CASSISGGVGGELFF. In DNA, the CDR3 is TGTGCCAGCAGCATAAGCGGGGGGGTCGGCGGGGAGCTGTTTTTT.

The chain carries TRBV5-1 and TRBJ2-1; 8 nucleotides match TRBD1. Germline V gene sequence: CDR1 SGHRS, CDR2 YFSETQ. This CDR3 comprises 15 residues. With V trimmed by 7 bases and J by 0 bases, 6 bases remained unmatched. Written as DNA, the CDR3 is TGCGCCAGCGGAACCGGACAGGGCTCCTACAATGAGCAGTTCTTC. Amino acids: CASGTGQGSYNEQFF.

CDR3 region: CSVGDTLRYEQYF. CDR3 in DNA: TGCAGCGTTGGGGACACGCTACGCTACGAGCAGTACTTC. The chain recombines TRBV29-1 with TRBJ2-7; D is perhaps TRBD1 (6 bases). The CDR3 has 13 residues. Germline CDR1 SQVTM, CDR2 ANQGSEA. Trimming took off 4 bases at V and 3 bases at J, with 13 bases between the two ends.

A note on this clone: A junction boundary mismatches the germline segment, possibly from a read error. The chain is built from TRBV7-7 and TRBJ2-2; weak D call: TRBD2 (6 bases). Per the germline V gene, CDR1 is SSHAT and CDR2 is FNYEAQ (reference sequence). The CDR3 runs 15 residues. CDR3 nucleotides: TGTGCTAGCACTGGCGGGGCGGGGAACACCGGGGAGCTGTTTTTT. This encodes CASTGGAGNTGELFF.

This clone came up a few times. The CDR3 spells CASSDASEQYF. The CDR3 DNA sequence: TGCGCCAGCAGTGACGCCAGCGAGCAGTACTTC. The chain carries TRBV10-2 and TRBJ2-7; D ambiguous. The CDR3 sequence is 11 residues long. Germline V gene data show CDR1 as WSHSY and CDR2 as SAAADI. V shed 3 bases and J shed 6 bases, with 6 bases lying between them.

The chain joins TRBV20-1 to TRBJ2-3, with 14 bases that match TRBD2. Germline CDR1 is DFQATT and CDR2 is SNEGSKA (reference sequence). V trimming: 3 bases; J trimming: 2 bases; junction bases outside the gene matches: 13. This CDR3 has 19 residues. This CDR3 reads CSASDPGLAGDWATDTQYF. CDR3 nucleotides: TGCAGTGCTAGTGACCCGGGACTAGCGGGAGATTGGGCCACAGATACGCAGTATTTT.

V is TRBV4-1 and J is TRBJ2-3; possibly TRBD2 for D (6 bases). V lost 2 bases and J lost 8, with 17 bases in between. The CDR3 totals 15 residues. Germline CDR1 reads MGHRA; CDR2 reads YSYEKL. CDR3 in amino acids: CASSQPLSGSGTQYF. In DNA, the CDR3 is TGCGCCAGCAGCCAACCCCTGAGCGGGTCTGGTACGCAGTATTTT.

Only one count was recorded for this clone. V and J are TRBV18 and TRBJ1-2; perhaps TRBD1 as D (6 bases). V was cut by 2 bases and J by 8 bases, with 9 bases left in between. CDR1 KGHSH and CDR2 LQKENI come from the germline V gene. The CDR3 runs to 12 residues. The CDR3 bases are TGTGCCAGCTCACCAGGACAGCGGGGCTACACCTTC. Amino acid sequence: CASSPGQRGYTF.

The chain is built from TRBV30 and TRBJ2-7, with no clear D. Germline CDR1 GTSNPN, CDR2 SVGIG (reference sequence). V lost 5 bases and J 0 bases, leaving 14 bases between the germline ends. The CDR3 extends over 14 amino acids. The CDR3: CAWGRPPGSYEQYF. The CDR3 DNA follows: TGTGCCTGGGGGCGGCCCCCGGGCTCCTACGAGCAGTACTTC.

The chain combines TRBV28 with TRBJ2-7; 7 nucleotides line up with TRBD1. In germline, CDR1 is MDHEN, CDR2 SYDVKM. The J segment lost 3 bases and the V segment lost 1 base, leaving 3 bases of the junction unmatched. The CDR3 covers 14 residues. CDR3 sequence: CASSLYRGNYEQYF. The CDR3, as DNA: TGTGCCAGCAGTTTATACAGGGGAAACTACGAGCAGTACTTC.

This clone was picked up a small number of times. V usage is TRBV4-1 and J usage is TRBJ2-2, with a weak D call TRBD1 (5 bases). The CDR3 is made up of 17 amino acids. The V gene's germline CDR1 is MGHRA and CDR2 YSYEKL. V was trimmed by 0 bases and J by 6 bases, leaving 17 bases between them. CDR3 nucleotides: TGCGCCAGCAGCCAAGATTCCACAGGCATAAGGTCCGGGGAGCTGTTTTTT. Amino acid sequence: CASSQDSTGIRSGELFF.

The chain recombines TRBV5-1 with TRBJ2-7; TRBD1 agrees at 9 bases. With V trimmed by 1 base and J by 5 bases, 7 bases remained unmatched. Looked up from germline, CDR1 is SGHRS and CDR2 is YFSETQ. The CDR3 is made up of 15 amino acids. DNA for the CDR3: TGCGCCAGCAGCTTGACCGGGACAGGGAACCACGAGCAGTACTTC. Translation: CASSLTGTGNHEQYF. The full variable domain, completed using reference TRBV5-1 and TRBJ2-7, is KAGVTQTPRYLIKTRGQQVTLSCSPISGHRSVSWYQQTPGQGLQFLFEYFSETQRNKGNFPGRFSGRQFSNSRSEMNVSTLELGDSALYLCASSLTGTGNHEQYFGPGTRLTVT.

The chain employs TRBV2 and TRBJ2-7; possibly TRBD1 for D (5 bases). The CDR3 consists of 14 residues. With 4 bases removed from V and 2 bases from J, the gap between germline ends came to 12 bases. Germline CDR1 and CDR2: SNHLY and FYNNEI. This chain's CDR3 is CASSGQDIAYEQYF. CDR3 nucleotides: TGTGCCAGCAGTGGCCAGGACATAGCCTACGAGCAGTACTTC.

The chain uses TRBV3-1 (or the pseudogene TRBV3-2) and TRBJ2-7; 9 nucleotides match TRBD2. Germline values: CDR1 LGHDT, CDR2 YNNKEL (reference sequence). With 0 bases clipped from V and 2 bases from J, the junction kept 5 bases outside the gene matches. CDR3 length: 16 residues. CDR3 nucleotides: TGTGCCAGCAGCCAAGAAGCGGGAGGAGGAGCCTACGAGCAGTACTTC. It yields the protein CASSQEAGGGAYEQYF.

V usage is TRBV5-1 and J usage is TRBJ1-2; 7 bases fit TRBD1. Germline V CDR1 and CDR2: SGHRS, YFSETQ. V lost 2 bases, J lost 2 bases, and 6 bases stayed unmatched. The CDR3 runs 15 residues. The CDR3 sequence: CASSFTGEANYGYTF. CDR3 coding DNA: TGCGCCAGCAGCTTTACAGGGGAGGCGAACTATGGCTACACCTTC.

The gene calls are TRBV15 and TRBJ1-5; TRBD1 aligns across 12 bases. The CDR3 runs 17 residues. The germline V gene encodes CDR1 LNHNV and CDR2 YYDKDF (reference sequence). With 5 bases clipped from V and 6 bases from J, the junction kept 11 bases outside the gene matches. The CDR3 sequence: CATSEITGTGGSQPQHF. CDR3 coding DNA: TGTGCCACCAGCGAGATTACCGGGACAGGGGGCAGTCAGCCCCAGCATTTT.

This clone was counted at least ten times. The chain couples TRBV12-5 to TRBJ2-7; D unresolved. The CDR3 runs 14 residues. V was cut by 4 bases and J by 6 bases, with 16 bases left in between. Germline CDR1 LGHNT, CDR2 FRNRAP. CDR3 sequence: CASGSTDSRSEQYF. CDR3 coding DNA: TGTGCTAGTGGTTCCACTGACTCTAGGTCCGAGCAGTACTTC.

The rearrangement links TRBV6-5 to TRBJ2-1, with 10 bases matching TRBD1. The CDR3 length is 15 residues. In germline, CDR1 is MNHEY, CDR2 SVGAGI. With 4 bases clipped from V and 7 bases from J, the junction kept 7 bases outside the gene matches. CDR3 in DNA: TGTGCCAGCAGTTCTTGGGACAGGGGAAAAAATGAGCAGTTCTTC. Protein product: CASSSWDRGKNEQFF.

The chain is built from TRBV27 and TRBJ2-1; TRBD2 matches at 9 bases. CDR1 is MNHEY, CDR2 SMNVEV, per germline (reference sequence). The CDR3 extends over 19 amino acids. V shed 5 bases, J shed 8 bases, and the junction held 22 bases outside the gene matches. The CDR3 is CASSLEYPAGGTPGDEQFF. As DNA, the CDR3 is TGTGCCAGCAGTCTCGAATACCCAGCGGGAGGCACCCCGGGGGATGAGCAGTTCTTC.

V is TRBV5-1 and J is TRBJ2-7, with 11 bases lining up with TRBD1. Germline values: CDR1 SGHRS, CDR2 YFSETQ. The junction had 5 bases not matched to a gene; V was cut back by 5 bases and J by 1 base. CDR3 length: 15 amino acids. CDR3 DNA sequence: TGCGCCAGCAGTTCCGGGACAGGGGGTTCCTACGAGCAGTACTTC. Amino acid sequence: CASSSGTGGSYEQYF.